These 13 T cell receptor beta chains originate from one sample sequenced in a study of T cell repertoires in ileal Crohn's disease. Surgical specimens yielded lamina propria lymphocytes, which were density-gradient separated and then sorted. TCRdb keeps only in-frame clones here, not all; method: immunoSEQ multiplex PCR. Of about 2,100 clones in the sample, roughly 71% were seen once. The sequenced sample was CD8+ T cells from ileum. All receptors derive from an adult with Crohn's disease. Some clones in this sample may be carry-over from other donors' samples.

This clone was found a few times. The chain couples TRBV5-1 to TRBJ2-7; D is perhaps TRBD2 (6 bases). V lost 5 bases, J lost 1 base, and 16 bases lay in between. Per the germline V gene, CDR1 is SGHRS and CDR2 is YFSETQ. The CDR3 contains 15 residues. The CDR3 region is CASRVISGPSYEQYF. For the CDR3, the DNA is TGCGCCAGCAGGGTTATAAGCGGGCCTTCCTACGAGCAGTACTTC.

This clone qualifies as medium-sized. V usage is TRBV10-3 and J usage is TRBJ1-5; the D gene is possibly TRBD1 (5 bases). V gave up 0 bases and J gave up 1 base, with 10 bases separating them. The CDR3 spans 16 residues. The germline CDR1 and CDR2 sequences are ENHRY and SYGVKD. DNA of the CDR3: TGTGCCATCAGTGAGTCGTTCAGGGTGAGCAATCAGCCCCAGCATTTT. Protein: CAISESFRVSNQPQHF.

The chain has TRBV30 and TRBJ2-7, with D perhaps matching TRBD1 (5 bases). V was cut by 0 bases and J by 7 bases, with 13 bases left in between. The germline gives CDR1 GTSNPN, CDR2 SVGIG (reference sequence). This CDR3 region has 13 residues. The chain's CDR3 is CAWSVQAAGEQYF. Written as DNA, the CDR3 is TGTGCCTGGAGTGTACAGGCGGCTGGAGAGCAGTACTTC.

This clone came up a few times. V is TRBV6-5 and J is TRBJ2-2; the D is unclear. Deletions cut 8 bases from V and 0 bases from J, with 13 bases between. The germline V gene has CDR1 MNHEY and CDR2 SVGAGI. This CDR3 contains 15 residues. The DNA of the CDR3 is TGTGCCAGCGGGCCGCCACCTACGAACACCGGGGAGCTGTTTTTT. It yields the protein CASGPPPTNTGELFF.

The chain combines TRBV25-1 with TRBJ2-7; a weak D match, TRBD2 (6 bases). CDR3 size: 15 residues. Germline V gene lookup returns CDR1 MGHDK and CDR2 SYGVNS. The V end was cut by 1 base, the J end by 3 bases, with 13 bases between. CDR3 sequence reads: CASSESIGEVYEQYF. The CDR3, as DNA: TGTGCCAGCAGTGAATCGATAGGGGAGGTCTACGAGCAGTACTTC.

This clone was detected only a few times. The chain is built from TRBV27 and TRBJ2-7, with D possibly TRBD1 on 5 matching bases. Trimming cost V 4 bases and J 4 bases, with 11 bases left between them. The CDR3 covers 13 residues. From germline, CDR1 is MNHEY and CDR2 SMNVEV (reference sequence). This chain's CDR3 is CASSWGREYEQYF. DNA for the CDR3: TGTGCCAGCAGTTGGGGCAGGGAATACGAGCAGTACTTC.

The J gene is TRBJ1-1, the V gene TRBV4-3, with a possible D match to TRBD1 (6 bases). The CDR3 length is 14 residues. CDR1 is LGHNA and CDR2 is YSLEER in the germline V gene. Deletions cut 0 bases from V and 8 bases from J, with 13 bases between. CDR3 region: CASSQDNTGWEAFF. CDR3 bases: TGCGCCAGCAGCCAAGATAACACAGGGTGGGAAGCTTTCTTT.

V usage is TRBV10-3 and J usage is TRBJ1-2, with 9 bases identical to TRBD1. CDR3 length: 18 residues. Per the germline V gene, CDR1 is ENHRY and CDR2 is SYGVKD. Germline trimming cut 0 bases from V and 5 bases from J; bases unmatched to any gene: 13. This CDR3 reads CAISESEPQKDRGYGYTF. CDR3 in DNA: TGTGCCATCAGTGAGTCAGAGCCCCAGAAAGACAGGGGGTATGGCTACACCTTC.

This rearrangement joins TRBV7-9 to TRBJ2-7; D might be TRBD2 (6 bases). There are 14 residues in the CDR3. V shed 3 bases and J shed 4 bases, with 13 bases lying between them. Germline V CDR1 and CDR2: SEHNR, FQNEAQ (reference sequence). The CDR3 DNA sequence: TGTGCCAGCAGCTTCCGGGACTCTCAATACGAGCAGTACTTC. It is translated as CASSFRDSQYEQYF.

V usage is TRBV5-8 and J usage is TRBJ2-3; 8 nucleotides line up with TRBD2. CDR1 SGHTS and CDR2 YDEGEE come from the germline V gene. V shed 0 bases, J shed 0 bases, and the junction held 3 bases outside the gene matches. This CDR3 is built from 16 residues. CDR3 in amino acids: CASSLVPGGSTDTQYF. The CDR3 bases are TGTGCCAGCAGCTTGGTTCCGGGAGGGAGCACAGATACGCAGTATTTT.

J is TRBJ2-5 and V is TRBV6-5, with TRBD2 matching over 13 bases. Germline V gives CDR1 MNHEY, CDR2 SVGAGI. Losses at the gene ends were 4 bases for V and 5 bases for J; bases not matched to a gene: 7. This CDR3 is 16 amino acids long. The CDR3 loop is CASSSLLAGGGETQYF. In DNA, the CDR3 is TGTGCCAGCAGTTCCCTACTAGCGGGAGGGGGGGAGACCCAGTACTTC.

J is TRBJ2-3 and V is TRBV5-1, with 8 bases that match TRBD2. The J segment lost 4 bases and the V segment lost 4 bases, leaving 5 bases of the junction unmatched. This CDR3 region has 14 residues. Germline CDR1 reads SGHRS; CDR2 reads YFSETQ. The CDR3 DNA reads as TGCGCCAGCAGCCGGGGGGGGCACGCAGATACGCAGTATTTT. Translating gives CASSRGGHADTQYF.

The J gene is TRBJ2-1, the V gene TRBV28; 11 nucleotides agree with TRBD2. Germline values: CDR1 MDHEN, CDR2 SYDVKM. The CDR3 spans 16 residues. V gave up 6 bases and J gave up 4 bases; unmatched junction bases: 8. CDR3 region: CASRTSGEVGYNEQFF. In DNA form, the CDR3 reads TGTGCCAGCAGGACTAGCGGGGAGGTGGGGTACAATGAGCAGTTCTTC.